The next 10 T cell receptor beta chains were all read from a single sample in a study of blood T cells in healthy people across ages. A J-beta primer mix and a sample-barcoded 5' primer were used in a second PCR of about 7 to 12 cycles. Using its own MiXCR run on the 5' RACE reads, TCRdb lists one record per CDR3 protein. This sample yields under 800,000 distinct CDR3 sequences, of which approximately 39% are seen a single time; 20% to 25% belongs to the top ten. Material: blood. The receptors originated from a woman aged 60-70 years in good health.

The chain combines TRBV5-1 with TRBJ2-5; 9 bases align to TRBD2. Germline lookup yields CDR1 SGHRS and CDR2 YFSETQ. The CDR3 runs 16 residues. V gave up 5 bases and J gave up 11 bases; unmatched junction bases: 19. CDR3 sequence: CASRTPAGGLYNEQYF. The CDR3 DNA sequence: TGCGCCAGCAGAACCCCAGCGGGGGGACTTTACAATGAGCAGTACTTC.

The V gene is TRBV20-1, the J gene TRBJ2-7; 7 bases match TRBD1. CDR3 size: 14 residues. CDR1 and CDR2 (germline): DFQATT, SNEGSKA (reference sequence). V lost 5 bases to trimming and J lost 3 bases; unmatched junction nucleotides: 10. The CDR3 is CSAGGSTGSYEQYF. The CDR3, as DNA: TGCAGTGCTGGCGGATCGACAGGGAGCTACGAGCAGTACTTC.

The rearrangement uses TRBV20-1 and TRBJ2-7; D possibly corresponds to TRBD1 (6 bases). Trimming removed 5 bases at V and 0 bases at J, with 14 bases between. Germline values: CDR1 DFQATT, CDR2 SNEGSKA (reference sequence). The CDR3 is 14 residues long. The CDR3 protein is CSASGTHSSYEQYF. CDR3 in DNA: TGCAGTGCTTCCGGGACACACAGCTCCTACGAGCAGTACTTC.

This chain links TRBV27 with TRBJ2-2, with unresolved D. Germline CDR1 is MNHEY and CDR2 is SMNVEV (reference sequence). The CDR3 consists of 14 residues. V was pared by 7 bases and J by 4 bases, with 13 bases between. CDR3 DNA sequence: TGTGCCAGCAAGACGGGCAGAACCACCGGGGAGCTGTTTTTT. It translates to CASKTGRTTGELFF.

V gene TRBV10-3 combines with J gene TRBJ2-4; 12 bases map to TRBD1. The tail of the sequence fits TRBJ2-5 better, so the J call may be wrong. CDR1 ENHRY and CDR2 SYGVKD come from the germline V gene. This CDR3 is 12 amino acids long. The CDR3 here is CATGQGAETQYF. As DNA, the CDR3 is TGTGCCACGGGACAGGGGGCAGAGACCCAGTACTTC.

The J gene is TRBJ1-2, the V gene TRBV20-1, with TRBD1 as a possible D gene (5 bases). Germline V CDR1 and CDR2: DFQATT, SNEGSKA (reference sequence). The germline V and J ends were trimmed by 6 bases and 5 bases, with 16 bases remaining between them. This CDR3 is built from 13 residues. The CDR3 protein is CSAKMDTAYGYTF. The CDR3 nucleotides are TGCAGTGCAAAGATGGACACGGCTTATGGCTACACCTTC.

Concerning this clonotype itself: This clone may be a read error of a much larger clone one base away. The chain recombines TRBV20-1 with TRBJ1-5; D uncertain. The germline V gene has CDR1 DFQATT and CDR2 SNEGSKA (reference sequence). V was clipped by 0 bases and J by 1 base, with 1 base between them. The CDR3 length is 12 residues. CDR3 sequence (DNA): TGCAGTGCTAGAGAGAGCAATCAGCCCCAGCATTTT. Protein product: CSARESNQPQHF.

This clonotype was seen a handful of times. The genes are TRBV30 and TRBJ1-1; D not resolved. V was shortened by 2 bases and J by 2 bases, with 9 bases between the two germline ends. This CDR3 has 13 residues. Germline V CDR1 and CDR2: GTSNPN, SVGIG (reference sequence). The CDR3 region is CAWSRDINTEAFF. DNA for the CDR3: TGTGCCTGGAGTCGAGACATCAACACTGAAGCTTTCTTT.

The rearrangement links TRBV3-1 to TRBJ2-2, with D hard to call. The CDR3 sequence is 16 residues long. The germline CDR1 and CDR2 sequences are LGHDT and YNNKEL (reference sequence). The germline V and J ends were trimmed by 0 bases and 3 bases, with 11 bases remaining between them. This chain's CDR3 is CASSQEWRQDTGELFF. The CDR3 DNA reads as TGTGCCAGCAGCCAAGAATGGCGTCAGGACACCGGGGAGCTGTTTTTT. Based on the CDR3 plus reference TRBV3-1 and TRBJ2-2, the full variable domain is DTAVSQTPKYLVTQMGNDKSIKCEQNLGHDTMYWYKQDSKKFLKIMFSYNNKELIINETVPNRFSPKSPDKAHLNLHINSLELGDSAVYFCASSQEWRQDTGELFFGEGSRLTVL.

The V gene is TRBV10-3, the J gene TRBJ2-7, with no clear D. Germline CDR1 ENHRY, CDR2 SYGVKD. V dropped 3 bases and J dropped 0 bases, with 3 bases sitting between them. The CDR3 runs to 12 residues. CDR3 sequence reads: CAISDSSYEQYF. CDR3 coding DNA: TGTGCCATCAGTGACAGCTCCTACGAGCAGTACTTC.